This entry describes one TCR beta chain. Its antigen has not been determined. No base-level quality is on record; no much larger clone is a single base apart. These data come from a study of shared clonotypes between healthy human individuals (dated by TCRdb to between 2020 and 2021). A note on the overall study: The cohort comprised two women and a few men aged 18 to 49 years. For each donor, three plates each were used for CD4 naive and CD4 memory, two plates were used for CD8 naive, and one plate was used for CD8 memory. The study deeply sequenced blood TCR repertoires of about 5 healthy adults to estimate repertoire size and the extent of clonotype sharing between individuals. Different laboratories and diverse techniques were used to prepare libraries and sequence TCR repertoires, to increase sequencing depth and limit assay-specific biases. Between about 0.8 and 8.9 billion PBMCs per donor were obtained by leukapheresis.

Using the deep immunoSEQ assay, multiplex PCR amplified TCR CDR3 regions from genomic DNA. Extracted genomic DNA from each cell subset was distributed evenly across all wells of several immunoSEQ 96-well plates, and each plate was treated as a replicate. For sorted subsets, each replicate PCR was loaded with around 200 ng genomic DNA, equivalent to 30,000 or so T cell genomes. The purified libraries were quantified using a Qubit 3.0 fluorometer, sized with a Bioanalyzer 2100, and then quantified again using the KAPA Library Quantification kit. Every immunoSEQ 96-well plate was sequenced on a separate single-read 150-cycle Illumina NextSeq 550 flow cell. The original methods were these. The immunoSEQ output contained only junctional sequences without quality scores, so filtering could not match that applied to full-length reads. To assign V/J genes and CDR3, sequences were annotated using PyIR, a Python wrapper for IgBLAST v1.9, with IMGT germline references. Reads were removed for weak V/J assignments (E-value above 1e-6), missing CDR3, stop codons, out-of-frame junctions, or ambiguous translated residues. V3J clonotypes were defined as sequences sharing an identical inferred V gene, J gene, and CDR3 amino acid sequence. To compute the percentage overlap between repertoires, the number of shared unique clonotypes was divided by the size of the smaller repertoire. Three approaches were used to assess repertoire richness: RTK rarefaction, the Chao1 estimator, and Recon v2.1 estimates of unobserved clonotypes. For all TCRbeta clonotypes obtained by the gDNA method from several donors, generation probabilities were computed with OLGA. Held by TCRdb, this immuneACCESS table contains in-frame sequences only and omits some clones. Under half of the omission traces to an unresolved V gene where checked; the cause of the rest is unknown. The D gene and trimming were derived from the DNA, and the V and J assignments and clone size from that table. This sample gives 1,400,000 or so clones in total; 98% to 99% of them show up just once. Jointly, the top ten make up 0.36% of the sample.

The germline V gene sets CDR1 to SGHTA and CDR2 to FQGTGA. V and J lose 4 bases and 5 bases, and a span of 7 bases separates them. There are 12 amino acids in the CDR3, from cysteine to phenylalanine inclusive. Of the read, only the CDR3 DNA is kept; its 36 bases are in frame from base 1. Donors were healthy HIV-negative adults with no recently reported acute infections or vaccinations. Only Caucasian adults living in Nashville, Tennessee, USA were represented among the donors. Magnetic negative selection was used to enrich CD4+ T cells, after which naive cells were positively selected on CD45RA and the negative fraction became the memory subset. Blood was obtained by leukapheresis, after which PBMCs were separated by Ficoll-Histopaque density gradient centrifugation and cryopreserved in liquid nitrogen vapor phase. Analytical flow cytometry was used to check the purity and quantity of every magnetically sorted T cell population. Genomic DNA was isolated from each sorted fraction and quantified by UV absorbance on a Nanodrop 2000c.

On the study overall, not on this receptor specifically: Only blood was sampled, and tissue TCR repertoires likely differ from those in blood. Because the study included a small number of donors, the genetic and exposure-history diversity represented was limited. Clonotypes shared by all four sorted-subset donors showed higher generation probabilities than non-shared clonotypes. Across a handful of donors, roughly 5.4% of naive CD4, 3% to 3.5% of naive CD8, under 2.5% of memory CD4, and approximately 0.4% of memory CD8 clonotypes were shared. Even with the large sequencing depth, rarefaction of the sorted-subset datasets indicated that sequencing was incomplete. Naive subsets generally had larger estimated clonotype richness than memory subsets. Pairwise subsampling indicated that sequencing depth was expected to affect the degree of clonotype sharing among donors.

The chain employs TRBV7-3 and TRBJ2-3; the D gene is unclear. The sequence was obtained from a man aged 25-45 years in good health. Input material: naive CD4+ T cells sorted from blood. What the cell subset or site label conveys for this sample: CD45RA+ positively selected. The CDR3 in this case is CASSSTIDTQYF. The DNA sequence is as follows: TGTGCCAGCAGCTCAACTATAGATACGCAGTATTTT.